This T cell receptor beta chain was recorded in a study of metastatic and nonmetastatic thyroid tumors. The CDR3 sequence is 15 residues long. Germline loops: CDR1 SGHAT, CDR2 FQDESV (reference sequence). V dropped 3 bases and J dropped 1 base, with 11 bases sitting between them. Among the patients, none had received any treatment before thyroid surgery. TCRdb re-processed the PCR reads through MiXCR. The sample records 30,000 to 35,000 clones, about a fifth being singletons. The rearrangement uses TRBV11-1 and TRBJ2-3; D is possibly TRBD1 (6 bases). Source material: tumor tissue. The origin of this receptor is a male donor with papillary thyroid cancer or a benign thyroid nodule (not recorded which). Some clones in this sample may be carry-over from other donors' samples. This CDR3 is CASSFPGVGTDTQYF. CDR3 coding DNA: TGTGCCAGCAGCTTTCCAGGGGTCGGCACAGATACGCAGTATTTT.